Listed below are T cell receptor beta chains from one sample, sequenced in a study of Graves' ophthalmopathy and Graves' hyperthyroidism. In TCRdb, the multiplex PCR reads were re-called with MiXCR into one record per CDR3 protein. Of about 620,000 distinct CDR3 sequences detected, over 20% appear once; the ten largest clones hold 7.1%. The specimen sequenced was peripheral blood. These receptors all come from a woman aged 18-29 years with stable Graves' hyperthyroidism. Some clones in this sample may be carry-over from other donors' samples. Each CDR3 is given with its conserved first and last residue. D genes are given only for firm matches. Rows give clone size only sometimes, using once, few, many, or a class for an expanded clone.

j_gene,v_gene,abundance,d_gene,len,CDR3nt,CDR3aa
TRBJ1-1,TRBV19,many,NA,15,TGTGCCAGTAGTATAGTCGGGGGGGACGACACTGAAGCTTTCTTT,CASSIVGGDDTEAFF
TRBJ1-2,TRBV28,many,NA,13,TGTGCCAGCAGTTTGGTAACAGCTGGGGGCTACACCTTC,CASSLVTAGGYTF
TRBJ2-7,TRBV20-1,many,TRBD1,13,TGCAGTGCTTGCGACAGGGAGCCCTACGAGCAGTACTTC,CSACDREPYEQYF
TRBJ1-1,TRBV30,many,NA,12,TGTGCCTGGTCACAGGGAAACACTGAAGCTTTCTTT,CAWSQGNTEAFF
TRBJ1-1,TRBV6-1,NA,NA,14,TGTGCCAGCAGCAGGATGGGGTCCCACACTGAAGCTTTCTTT,CASSRMGSHTEAFF
TRBJ2-1,TRBV30,few,NA,12,TGTGCCTGGAGTAAGGGTTACAATGAGCAGTTCTTC,CAWSKGYNEQFF
TRBJ1-2,TRBV6-5,many,NA,14,TGTGCCAGCAGTTATGACAGCCATAACTATGGCTACACCTTC,CASSYDSHNYGYTF
TRBJ1-2,TRBV20-1,NA,NA,14,TGCAGTGCTAGAGATGTTCCTCCTAACTATGGCTACACCTTC,CSARDVPPNYGYTF
TRBJ2-7,TRBV27,few,NA,15,TGTGCCAGCAGTCTCGACAGAAACTCCTACTACGAGCAGTACTTC,CASSLDRNSYYEQYF
TRBJ2-2,TRBV5-1,many,NA,15,TGCGCCAGCAGCTTGTTGGGGGCTAGCTCCGGGGAGCTGTTTTTT,CASSLLGASSGELFF
TRBJ2-5,TRBV5-6,NA,TRBD2,15,TGTGCCAGCAGCTTGGCTCTAGCGGGGCGGGAGACCCAGTACTTC,CASSLALAGRETQYF
TRBJ2-7,TRBV2,many,NA,13,TGTGCCAGCAGTGAACGAGGGATTTACGAGCAGTACTTC,CASSERGIYEQYF
TRBJ1-5,TRBV27,NA,TRBD1,17,TGTGCCAGCAGGCAAGGCACAGGGGTTTGGGGCAATCAGCCCCAGCATTTT,CASRQGTGVWGNQPQHF
TRBJ2-2,TRBV11-2,NA,NA,16,TGTGCCAGCAGCCAATACGGCTTGGGGGCGGGCGGGGAGCTGTTTTTT,CASSQYGLGAGGELFF
TRBJ1-2,TRBV29-1,many,NA,12,TGCAGCGTTGAAGAACGTAACTATGGCTACACCTTC,CSVEERNYGYTF
TRBJ1-2,TRBV12-3/TRBV12-4,many,NA,13,TGTGCCAGCAGTTACGCGGAAACTTATGGCTACACCTTC,CASSYAETYGYTF
TRBJ1-1,TRBV6-1,NA,NA,14,TGTGCCAGCAGTGATCTGACAGAGAACACTGAAGCCTTCTTT,CASSDLTENTEAFF
TRBJ2-7,TRBV15,many,NA,14,TGTGCCACCAGCAGAGATCCAGGTCGTTGGGAGCAGTACTTC,CATSRDPGRWEQYF
TRBJ1-1,TRBV27,many,NA,13,TGTGCCAGCAGTAGTGTAGGGTACACTGAAGCTTTCTTT,CASSSVGYTEAFF
TRBJ1-2,TRBV24-1,NA,NA,14,TGTGCCACCAGTGATACCGGGCCCTGGAGTGGCTACACCTTC,CATSDTGPWSGYTF